The subject of this entry is one T cell receptor beta chain. What it binds is unknown. Only CD45RO-negative cells positively selected for CCR7 counted as naive CD8 cells, so terminally differentiated effector memory CD45RA+ cells were excluded. Recent acute infections and vaccinations were absent in the healthy HIV-negative adult donors. This CDR3 spans 12 amino acids. Germline V gives CDR1 MDHEN, CDR2 SYDVKM. V shed 5 bases and J shed 4 bases, with 6 bases lying between them. This table comes from immunoSEQ multiplex PCR, and its TCRdb copy is limited to in-frame clones, with some not included. The profile shows 1.5 million to 2.5 million clones, just under 95% of them singletons. These data originate in a study of shared clonotypes between healthy human individuals. Study in general: The plates for each donor numbered three CD4 naive, three CD4 memory, two CD8 naive and one CD8 memory.

Study observations and caveats: Sampling was confined to blood; repertoires within tissues likely differ. Generation probability values for non-shared clonotypes were lower than those for clonotypes shared by all four donors.

The rearrangement joins TRBV28 to TRBJ1-3; no firm D call. This sequence was found in a man in his late teens or twenties in good health. The specimen was naive CD8+ T cells sorted from blood. The CDR3 DNA sequence: TGTGCCAGCAGTACAGCCGGAAACACCATATATTTT. Encoded protein: CASSTAGNTIYF.